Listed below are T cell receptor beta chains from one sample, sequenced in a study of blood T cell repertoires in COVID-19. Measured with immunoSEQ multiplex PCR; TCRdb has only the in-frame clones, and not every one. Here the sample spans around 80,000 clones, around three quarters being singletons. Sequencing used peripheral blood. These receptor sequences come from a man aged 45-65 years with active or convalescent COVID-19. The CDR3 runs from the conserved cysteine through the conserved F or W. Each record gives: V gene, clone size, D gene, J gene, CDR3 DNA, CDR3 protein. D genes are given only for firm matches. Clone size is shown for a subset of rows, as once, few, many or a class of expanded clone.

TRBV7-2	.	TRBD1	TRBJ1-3	TGTGCCAGCAGCACGACAGGGGCTTTTGGCACCATATATTTT	CASSTTGAFGTIYF
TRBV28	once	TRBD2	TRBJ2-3	TGTGCCAGCAGCCCTAGCGGGGGGAGCACAGATACGCAGTATTTT	CASSPSGGSTDTQYF
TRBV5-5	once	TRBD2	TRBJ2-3	TGTGCCAGCAGCTTGGGGGGGACTAGCGGCACAGATACGCAGTATTTT	CASSLGGTSGTDTQYF
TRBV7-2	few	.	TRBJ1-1	TGTGCCAGCAGCTTAGCCACAGCATGGAAGAACGCTGAAGCTTTCTTT	CASSLATAWKNAEAFF
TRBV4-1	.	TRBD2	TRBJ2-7	TGCGCCAGCAGCCAGCTCGGACTAGCGGGGCGAACCTACGAGCAGTACTTC	CASSQLGLAGRTYEQYF
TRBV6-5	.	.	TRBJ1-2	TGTGCCAGCAGTTACTCAATTCCGGGTCTTGGCTACACCTTC	CASSYSIPGLGYTF
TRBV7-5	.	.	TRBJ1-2	TGTGCCAGAAGCTTCGGTGGCTATGGCTACACCTTC	CARSFGGYGYTF
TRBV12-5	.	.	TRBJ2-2	TGTGCTAGTGGTTTGGTACCCAGGGGGGCCTACACCGGGGAGCTGTTTTTT	CASGLVPRGAYTGELFF
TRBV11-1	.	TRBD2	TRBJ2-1	TGTGCCAGCAGCTCCCTAGCGGGGGGCAATGAGCAGTTCTTC	CASSSLAGGNEQFF
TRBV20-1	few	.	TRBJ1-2	TGCAGTGCTAGTCCGGGGTATGGCTACACCTTC	CSASPGYGYTF
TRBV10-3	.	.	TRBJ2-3	TGTGCCATCGCGGCAGGGCCAGATACGCAGTATTTT	CAIAAGPDTQYF
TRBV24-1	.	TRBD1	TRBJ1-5	TGTGCCACCAGTGCCACAGGGGGCATTGGTCAGCCCCAGCATTTT	CATSATGGIGQPQHF